This T cell receptor (beta chain) is from a study of glioma-infiltrating T cells after dendritic cell vaccination. Up to about 2 ug genomic DNA was used for TCRB CDR3 amplification. Repertoires were generated with immunoSEQ multiplex PCR, while TCRdb's copy carries only in-frame clones and drops some. Here the sample spans roughly 96,000 clones, about 80% being singletons. Germline values: CDR1 MNHNS, CDR2 SASEGT. V was clipped by 4 bases and J by 0 bases; unmatched bases: 7. This CDR3 is 16 amino acids long. The input for sequencing was blood, taken before dendritic cell vaccination. This receptor was identified in a human donor with glioblastoma. The rearrangement joins TRBV6-1 to TRBJ2-3, with 7 nucleotides matching TRBD2. The CDR3 nucleotides are TGTGCCAGCAGTGTCTCTAGCGGTTATAGCACAGATACGCAGTATTTT. Translation: CASSVSSGYSTDTQYF.